This T cell receptor beta chain stems from a study of response to subunit inactivated influenza vaccine. TCRdb reprocessed the RT-PCR reads with MiXCR, giving one entry per CDR3 protein. This sample has hundreds of thousands of distinct CDR3 sequences, with roughly 25% found just once. The study, taken as a whole, reports: Only a handful of new T cells, the authors suggested, are recruited with each seasonal influenza vaccination.

Note on this clonotype: As yet, its antigen is unknown.

Sequenced here: CD4+ T cells sorted from PBMCs, sampled roughly 5 days after vaccination. The origin of this receptor is a man aged 45-65 years who received an inactivated influenza vaccine.

CDR3: CASSFRVGGADTQYF. The CDR3, as DNA: TGCGCCAGCAGCTTTAGAGTGGGAGGGGCAGATACGCAGTATTTT. The J gene is TRBJ2-3, the V gene TRBV5-1; 7 positions match TRBD2. V shed 2 bases, J shed 4 bases, and the junction held 7 bases outside the gene matches. This CDR3 contains 15 residues. Germline V gives CDR1 SGHRS, CDR2 YFSETQ.